What follows are 10 T cell receptor beta chains derived from one specimen sequenced in a study of vaccination and CD4 T cells after COVID-19. The time point: late sampling 161 to 241 days after vaccination in a few convalescent patients. The treatment denotes: roughly nine-day PBMC culture with coronavirus spike peptide pools or control peptides (ViraFEST assay). Cultured CD4+ T cells had their DNA profiled by the Oncomine TCR Beta short-read assay. Each CDR3 protein gets one entry after TCRdb re-called the PCR reads with MiXCR. The table includes around 15,000 distinct CDR3 sequences, around 50% detected once. These receptors lack a known antigen. Sequenced material: CD4+ T cells from blood, cultured in vitro, taken about 7 months after SARS-CoV-2 vaccination. Every receptor here comes from a human donor who had recovered from COVID-19.

V gene TRBV20-1 combines with J gene TRBJ2-5, with 7 bases identical to TRBD2. This CDR3 spans 14 amino acids. The germline V gene has CDR1 DFQATT and CDR2 SNEGSKA (reference sequence). Germline trimming cut 0 bases from V and 0 bases from J; bases unmatched to any gene: 1. The CDR3 region is CSARDTSDQETQYF. CDR3 coding DNA: TGCAGTGCTAGAGACACTAGCGACCAAGAGACCCAGTACTTC.

The chain carries TRBV19 and TRBJ1-2; D call uncertain. From germline, CDR1 is LNHDA and CDR2 SQIVND (reference sequence). CDR3 length: 13 residues. V shed 3 bases and J shed 4 bases, with 9 bases lying between them. The CDR3: CASSMYGGYGYTF. CDR3 nucleotides: TGTGCCAGTAGTATGTACGGTGGCTATGGCTACACCTTC.

By share, this clonotype ranks as medium-sized. The J gene is TRBJ1-5, the V gene TRBV6-5; D gene ambiguous. The CDR3 extends over 16 amino acids. The V and J ends lost 0 bases and 0 bases respectively, with 9 bases between them. Germline values: CDR1 MNHEY, CDR2 SVGAGI. CDR3 sequence (DNA): TGTGCCAGCAGTTACTCGATCTGGAATAGCAATCAGCCCCAGCATTTT. Amino acid sequence: CASSYSIWNSNQPQHF.

The V and J genes are TRBV4-1 and TRBJ1-5; TRBD1 matches at 7 bases. This CDR3 has 16 amino acids. V shed 5 bases, J shed 3 bases, and the junction held 10 bases outside the gene matches. The germline gives CDR1 MGHRA, CDR2 YSYEKL. As DNA, the CDR3 is TGCGCCAGCAGCTACAGTCAAGACAGGGACAATCAGCCCCAGCATTTT. Its translation: CASSYSQDRDNQPQHF.

Only a few counts were recorded for this clonotype. The rearrangement links TRBV6-1 to TRBJ1-6; the D gene is possibly TRBD1 (6 bases). CDR3 length: 15 amino acids. The V gene lost 5 bases and the J gene lost 4 bases, with 12 bases spanning the gap. Germline-derived CDR1 and CDR2 are MNHNS and SASEGT. The CDR3: CASSPRQEYNSPLHF. DNA of the CDR3: TGTGCCAGCAGTCCACGACAGGAGTATAATTCACCCCTCCACTTT.

The V gene is TRBV11-1, the J gene TRBJ2-1; weak D call: TRBD2 (5 bases). V shed 0 bases and J shed 9 bases, with 12 bases lying between them. This CDR3 has 14 residues. In germline, CDR1 is SGHAT, CDR2 FQDESV (reference sequence). The CDR3 coding sequence is TGTGCCAGCAGCTTAGCGGTGGGGAGAGGTGAGCAGTTCTTC. Translating gives CASSLAVGRGEQFF. Full variable domain (rest looked up from reference TRBV11-1 and TRBJ2-1): EAEVAQSPRYKITEKSQAVAFWCDPISGHATLYWYRQILGQGPELLVQFQDESVVDDSQLPKDRFSAERLKGVDSTLKIQPAELGDSAMYLCASSLAVGRGEQFFGPGTRLTVL.

The chain uses TRBV6-2 or TRBV6-3 and TRBJ2-3; 9 bases match TRBD2. V trimming: 0 bases; J trimming: 4 bases; junction bases outside the gene matches: 8. CDR3 length equals 17 residues. Germline V gives CDR1 MNHEY, CDR2 SVGEGT. The CDR3 DNA sequence: TGTGCCAGCAGTTACTCGATGGCACTAGCGGGTGCAGATACGCAGTATTTT. Protein: CASSYSMALAGADTQYF.

The chain carries TRBV18 and TRBJ1-5; the D gene is possibly TRBD1 (6 bases). The CDR3 runs to 14 residues. Trimming left V 3 bases short and J 7 bases short, with 13 bases between. CDR1 KGHSH and CDR2 LQKENI come from the germline V gene. The CDR3 loop reads CASSPGRGFQPQHF. The CDR3 bases are TGTGCCAGCTCACCGGGCAGGGGCTTCCAGCCCCAGCATTTT. Looking up the rest from reference TRBV18 and TRBJ1-5 gives the full variable domain: NAGVMQNPRHLVRRRGQEARLRCSPMKGHSHVYWYRQLPEEGLKFMVYLQKENIIDESGMPKERFSAEFPKEGPSILRIQQVVRGDSAAYFCASSPGRGFQPQHFGDGTRLSIL.

On this clonotype: One junction end does not reproduce the germline sequence, and a read error may be involved. This chain uses TRBV10-3 with TRBJ1-2; TRBD1 matches 7 bases. The V gene's germline CDR1 is ENHRY and CDR2 SYGVKD. This CDR3 is 14 amino acids long. The CDR3 DNA is TGTGCCAGCAGTGCGGAAGACAGGGCCTATGGCTACACCTTC. It translates to CASSAEDRAYGYTF.

J is TRBJ2-7 and V is TRBV20-1; D unclear. Trimming shortened V by 3 bases and J by 4 bases, and 10 bases separated the two germline ends. The germline V gene encodes CDR1 DFQATT and CDR2 SNEGSKA (reference sequence). The CDR3 runs 12 residues. The CDR3 region has the DNA TGCAGTGCTAGTTGGAAGACGTACGAGCAGTACTTC. The encoded protein is CSASWKTYEQYF.